Presented here are 24 T cell receptor beta chains from one specimen sequenced in a study of blood T cell repertoires in COVID-19. Sequencing used immunoSEQ multiplex PCR; TCRdb keeps in-frame clones, though not all of them. The data contain hundreds of thousands of clones, about nine tenths of them singletons. Sequenced input: peripheral blood. The receptors were gathered from a woman between 25 and 40 years old with active or convalescent COVID-19.

This rearrangement joins TRBV5-1 to TRBJ2-1, with 11 bases matching TRBD2. Germline V gene sequence: CDR1 SGHRS, CDR2 YFSETQ. After removal of 0 bases from V and 6 bases from J, the junction contained 2 bases not matched to a gene. The CDR3 extends over 15 amino acids. The CDR3 region is CASSLVAGGLNEQFF. Written as DNA, the CDR3 is TGCGCCAGCAGCTTGGTAGCGGGAGGGCTCAATGAGCAGTTCTTC.

CDR3 nucleotide sequence: TGTGCTAGTGGTTTGCTTTTAGGGGGCCCCTATTTCAATGAGCAGTTCTTC. It codes for CASGLLLGGPYFNEQFF. V usage is TRBV12-5 and J usage is TRBJ2-1, with 7 bases identical to TRBD1. V shed 2 bases, J shed 6 bases, and the junction held 13 bases outside the gene matches. From germline, CDR1 is LGHNT and CDR2 FRNRAP. The length of the CDR3 is 17 residues.

The DNA for the CDR3 is TGTGCCAGCAGCCAAACTGTCCCCCCGGGACAAGAGACCCAGTACTTC. The encoded protein is CASSQTVPPGQETQYF. This chain links TRBV3-1 (or the pseudogene TRBV3-2) with TRBJ2-5; possibly TRBD2 for D (5 bases). The CDR3 contains 16 residues. The germline V gene encodes CDR1 LGHDT and CDR2 YNNKEL (reference sequence). V was trimmed by 2 bases and J by 2 bases, leaving 15 bases between them.

The chain joins TRBV5-1 to TRBJ1-1; D remains ambiguous. V was clipped by 0 bases and J by 7 bases, with 13 bases between them. Germline lookup yields CDR1 SGHRS and CDR2 YFSETQ. CDR3 size: 14 residues. The CDR3 DNA is TGCGCCAGCAGCTTGGTAGGCGGCGGGAGTGAAGCTTTCTTT. Residues: CASSLVGGGSEAFF.

The chain employs TRBV2 and TRBJ1-1; D is unresolved. The germline V gene encodes CDR1 SNHLY and CDR2 FYNNEI. This CDR3 has 11 amino acids. Trimming took off 4 bases at V and 7 bases at J, with 7 bases between the two ends. The CDR3 region has the DNA TGTGCCAGCAGTGTCTGGCTTGAAGCTTTCTTT. Its protein product is CASSVWLEAFF.

This chain joins TRBV21-1 and TRBJ2-5; TRBD1 is the table's D call and was not checked against the DNA. TRBV21-1 is termed a pseudogene. This CDR3 has 16 residues. The CDR3 spells CASSKDPGTAQETQYF. Written as DNA, the CDR3 is TGTGCCAGCAGCAAGGACCCCGGGACAGCCCAAGAGACCCAGTACTTC.

The chain combines TRBV7-2 with TRBJ1-4; TRBD1 agrees at 7 bases. CDR3 length: 13 residues. CDR1 and CDR2 (germline): SGHTA, FQGNSA. With 1 base clipped from V and 12 bases from J, the junction kept 5 bases outside the gene matches. CDR3: CASSLVRQGELFF. The CDR3 nucleotides read TGTGCCAGCAGCTTAGTTCGACAGGGAGAACTGTTTTTT.

The chain uses TRBV4-1 and TRBJ2-3; 9 nucleotides line up with TRBD2. The trim removed 4 bases at V and 2 bases at J, leaving 4 bases unmatched. Germline V CDR1 and CDR2: MGHRA, YSYEKL. The CDR3 is 15 amino acids. The CDR3: CASSRGLAPTDTQYF. The DNA for the CDR3 is TGCGCCAGCAGCCGGGGACTAGCACCCACAGATACGCAGTATTTT.

This clone was observed once. The genes are TRBV7-5 and TRBJ1-1; TRBD1, as called in the table, went unchecked against the DNA. TRBV7-5 is recorded as a pseudogene. The CDR3 loop spans 20 amino acids. The CDR3 here is CVRSLVPGYGTGAVGTEAFF. DNA for the CDR3: TGTGTCAGAAGCTTAGTACCGGGGTACGGGACAGGGGCCGTGGGCACTGAAGCTTTCTTT.

This chain joins TRBV2 and TRBJ2-5, with TRBD2 identical over 14 bases. With 3 bases clipped from V and 3 bases from J, the junction kept 3 bases outside the gene matches. Germline lookup yields CDR1 SNHLY and CDR2 FYNNEI. There are 16 residues in the CDR3. The CDR3 region is CASSDGTSGGKETQYF. CDR3 sequence (DNA): TGTGCCAGCAGTGATGGGACTAGCGGGGGAAAAGAGACCCAGTACTTC. Looking up the rest from reference TRBV2 and TRBJ2-5 gives the full variable domain: EPEVTQTPSHQVTQMGQEVILRCVPISNHLYFYWYRQILGQKVEFLVSFYNNEISEKSEIFDDQFSVERPDGSNFTLKIRSTKLEDSAMYFCASSDGTSGGKETQYFGPGTRLLVL.

V gene TRBV2 combines with J gene TRBJ2-6, with a weak D call TRBD1 (5 bases). The germline V and J ends were trimmed by 3 bases and 0 bases, with 18 bases remaining between them. The germline V gene encodes CDR1 SNHLY and CDR2 FYNNEI. The CDR3 extends over 19 amino acids. The CDR3 nucleotides are TGTGCCAGCAGTGATCCGGCAGGGAAAACGGGCTCTGGGGCCAACGTCCTGACTTTC. Translation gives CASSDPAGKTGSGANVLTF.

CDR3 nucleotide sequence: TGTGCCTGGAGTTCAGACTCTTTAGACGAAAAACTGTTTTTT. This sequence encodes CAWSSDSLDEKLFF. The chain couples TRBV30 to TRBJ1-4; D is unresolved. V lost 2 bases and J lost 8, with 15 bases in between. Germline CDR1 GTSNPN, CDR2 SVGIG (reference sequence). This CDR3 has 14 amino acids.

The chain couples TRBV28 to TRBJ2-6; TRBD2 agrees at 7 bases. The CDR3 totals 15 residues. Germline CDR1 MDHEN, CDR2 SYDVKM. V lost 3 bases, J lost 3 bases, and 2 bases stayed unmatched. Here the CDR3 reads CASSLPGGGANVLTF. Here the CDR3 DNA reads TGTGCCAGCAGTTTGCCGGGGGGTGGGGCCAACGTCCTGACTTTC.

The V gene is TRBV6-4, the J gene TRBJ1-5; tentatively, D is TRBD1 (5 bases). The CDR3 totals 13 residues. Per germline, CDR1 MRHNA and CDR2 SNTAGT. Trimming stripped 5 bases from V and 5 bases from J, with 10 bases between. In DNA form, the CDR3 reads TGTGCCAGCAGTCCTCAGGGTGATCAGCCCCAGCATTTT. Its protein is CASSPQGDQPQHF.

To note about this clone: Other DNA sequences of this sample code for an identical CDR3. V and J are TRBV11-3 and TRBJ2-5; D may be TRBD1 (6 bases). CDR1 is SGHNT and CDR2 is YENEEA in the germline V gene. The CDR3 sequence is 15 residues long. The ends were cut back, 6 bases at V and 2 bases at J, with 16 bases in the middle. In DNA form, the CDR3 reads TGTGCCAGCAGTCTAGAGGGACAACCACAAGAGACCCAGTACTTC. This codes for CASSLEGQPQETQYF.

The V gene is TRBV5-6, the J gene TRBJ2-1; the match to TRBD2 covers 11 bases. CDR1 SGHDT and CDR2 YYEEEE come from the germline V gene. The CDR3 has 18 residues. V trimming: 2 bases; J trimming: 7 bases; junction bases outside the gene matches: 14. This CDR3 is CASSLGTPSGGLSNEQFF. CDR3 DNA: TGTGCCAGCAGCTTAGGGACCCCTAGCGGGGGGCTGAGTAATGAGCAGTTCTTC. Using reference TRBV5-6 and TRBJ2-1 for the parts outside the CDR3, the full variable domain is DAGVTQSPTHLIKTRGQQVTLRCSPKSGHDTVSWYQQALGQGPQFIFQYYEEEERQRGNFPDRFSGHQFPNYSSELNVNALLLGDSALYLCASSLGTPSGGLSNEQFFGPGTRLTVL.

The chain couples TRBV5-1 to TRBJ2-1, with TRBD1 as a possible D gene (7 bases). The CDR3 runs 14 residues. From germline, CDR1 is SGHRS and CDR2 YFSETQ. Trimming took off 7 bases at V and 3 bases at J, with 14 bases between the two ends. DNA of the CDR3: TGCGCCAGCGAAGGAGGGGGCCGCTACAATGAGCAGTTCTTC. Translating gives CASEGGGRYNEQFF.

The chain combines TRBV10-2 with TRBJ1-1; the match to TRBD1 covers 9 bases. The CDR3 is 16 residues long. V dropped 2 bases and J dropped 1; count of bases not matched to a gene: 5. Looked up from germline, CDR1 is WSHSY and CDR2 is SAAADI. Written as DNA, the CDR3 is TGCGCCAGCAGTGAGGTCGGGACAGGGACGAACACTGAAGCTTTCTTT. It specifies CASSEVGTGTNTEAFF.

This clone was recorded only once. The chain is built from TRBV4-1 and TRBJ2-1; D ambiguous. Looked up from germline, CDR1 is MGHRA and CDR2 is YSYEKL. Trimming removed 0 bases from V and 9 bases from J, with 6 bases in between. There are 12 residues in the CDR3. The CDR3 nucleotides read TGCGCCAGCAGCCAAGATATATTTGAGCAGTTCTTC. This translates into CASSQDIFEQFF.

The genes are TRBV3-1 (or the pseudogene TRBV3-2) and TRBJ2-2, with D possibly TRBD2 on 5 matching bases. Germline assignment: CDR1 LGHDT and CDR2 YNNKEL (reference sequence). The CDR3 length is 14 residues. Between the trimmed V and J ends, which lost 4 bases and 5 bases, there was a span of 11 bases. The CDR3 loop is CASSRNGDTGELFF. The CDR3 DNA sequence: TGTGCCAGCAGCCGCAACGGGGATACCGGGGAGCTGTTTTTT.

The sample holds one count of this clone. The chain links TRBV13 to TRBJ2-1; 9 bases match TRBD2. From germline, CDR1 is PRHDT and CDR2 FYEKMQ (reference sequence). V lost 1 base and J lost 2; bases outside the gene matches: 0. This CDR3 is built from 15 residues. CDR3 sequence: CASSLASGAYNEQFF. The CDR3, as DNA: TGTGCCAGCAGCTTAGCTAGCGGGGCCTACAATGAGCAGTTCTTC.

J is TRBJ1-1 and V is TRBV7-9; a possible D gene is TRBD1 (6 bases). V lost 6 bases and J 0 bases, leaving 20 bases between the germline ends. This CDR3 comprises 17 residues. Germline V gene sequence: CDR1 SEHNR, CDR2 FQNEAQ (reference sequence). In nucleotides, the CDR3 is TGTGCCAGCAGTCCGCAACCCTACAGGGCCATGAACACTGAAGCTTTCTTT. Amino acid sequence: CASSPQPYRAMNTEAFF.

V is TRBV19 and J is TRBJ2-1; 9 nucleotides line up with TRBD2. The CDR3 consists of 15 residues. CDR1 LNHDA and CDR2 SQIVND come from the germline V gene (reference sequence). The V gene end was trimmed by 5 bases and the J gene end by 3 bases; junction bases not matched to a gene: 5. The DNA for the CDR3 is TGTGCCAGTAGTGTAGCGGGAGAATTCTACAATGAGCAGTTCTTC. This encodes CASSVAGEFYNEQFF.

This chain joins TRBV21-1 and TRBJ1-5; TRBD1, as called in the table, went unchecked against the DNA. TRBV21-1 is deemed a pseudogene. The CDR3 is made up of 19 amino acids. CDR3 coding DNA: TGTGCCAGCAGCATCATCCGTTCCGGGACAGGGGAACGCAATCAGCCCCAGCATTTT. Translation: CASSIIRSGTGERNQPQHF.